Listed below are T cell receptor beta chains from one sample, sequenced in a study of blood T cell repertoires in COVID-19. Sequencing was performed with immunoSEQ multiplex PCR; in TCRdb, only in-frame clones are kept and a portion is missing. The repertoire holds some 40,000 clones, with around 80% as singletons. The sequencing input was peripheral blood. These receptors all stem from a man aged 55 to 70 in a cohort sampled during active COVID-19. Both conserved end residues are part of each CDR3. The D gene is left open where the match is weak. Not every row has a clone size; where given, it reads once, few, many or a size class.

DNA: TGTGCCAGCAGTTTAGAACGGGAAAATGAAAAACTGTTTTTT
CDR3: CASSLERENEKLFF
D: -
size: -
J: TRBJ1-4
V: TRBV28

DNA: TGCGCCAGCAGCCGGGGACTAGCTGAAGAGACCCAGTACTTC
CDR3: CASSRGLAEETQYF
D: TRBD2
size: -
J: TRBJ2-5
V: TRBV5-1

DNA: TGCGCCAGCAGCCAGGGGGCGGAGGCCTACGAGCAGTACTTC
CDR3: CASSQGAEAYEQYF
D: -
size: -
J: TRBJ2-7
V: TRBV4-1

DNA: TGTGCCACGGCAACAGGGGAAAGCTCCTACGAGCAGTACTTC
CDR3: CATATGESSYEQYF
D: TRBD1
size: -
J: TRBJ2-7
V: TRBV6-5

DNA: TGTGCCAGCAGCCTGACCGCTGGGGGGACGGGCAATCAGCCCCAGCATTTT
CDR3: CASSLTAGGTGNQPQHF
D: -
size: -
J: TRBJ1-5
V: TRBV7-8

DNA: TGTGCCAGCAGCGGCAGGGTCCAAGGCTACACCTTC
CDR3: CASSGRVQGYTF
D: -
size: -
J: TRBJ1-2
V: TRBV28

DNA: TGTGCCACCAGTGATTTAGCTCCCGATACGCAGTATTTT
CDR3: CATSDLAPDTQYF
D: -
size: -
J: TRBJ2-3
V: TRBV24-1

DNA: TGTGCCAGCAGTTCGTACGGGACCCAGTACTTC
CDR3: CASSSYGTQYF
D: -
size: -
J: TRBJ2-5
V: TRBV28

DNA: TGTGCCACCAGTCGCGGGGGGACCAAACTGTTTTTT
CDR3: CATSRGGTKLFF
D: -
size: -
J: TRBJ1-4
V: TRBV24-1

DNA: TGTGCCAGCAACCCTGGACAGGGGGCGCGTGGGGATTCACCCCTCCACTTT
CDR3: CASNPGQGARGDSPLHF
D: TRBD1
size: -
J: TRBJ1-6
V: TRBV5-6

DNA: TGTGCCTGGTCTACAGGGGTTGGCGGGGAGCTGTTTTTT
CDR3: CAWSTGVGGELFF
D: TRBD1
size: -
J: TRBJ2-2
V: TRBV30

DNA: TGTGCCAGCAGCCAAGCAGCGGGTTACGAGCAGTACTTC
CDR3: CASSQAAGYEQYF
D: -
size: few
J: TRBJ2-7
V: TRBV14

DNA: TGTGCCAGCAGCCAACGCGCCGACAGGGCGGATAGAGGGCAGTTCTTC
CDR3: CASSQRADRADRGQFF
D: TRBD1
size: few
J: TRBJ2-1
V: TRBV3-1/TRBV3-2

DNA: TGTGCCAGCAGTTCGACAGGGAACACTGAAGCTTTCTTT
CDR3: CASSSTGNTEAFF
D: -
size: few
J: TRBJ1-1
V: TRBV5-4

DNA: TGTGCGGTTGAGGCGGGAAGCTCCTACGAGCAGTACTTC
CDR3: CAVEAGSSYEQYF
D: -
size: -
J: TRBJ2-7
V: TRBV28

DNA: TGTGCCAGCAGTGTCGGGACAGGGGGGTTCTCCAATCAGCCCCAGCATTTT
CDR3: CASSVGTGGFSNQPQHF
D: TRBD1
size: -
J: TRBJ1-5
V: TRBV6-1

DNA: TGTGCCATCAGTGATGCCCTAGGCGGGGCGAACACCGGGGAGCTGTTTTTT
CDR3: CAISDALGGANTGELFF
D: -
size: few
J: TRBJ2-2
V: TRBV10-3

DNA: TGCGCCAGCAGTGAATGGGGACAGGGGACGGATGAGCAGTTCTTC
CDR3: CASSEWGQGTDEQFF
D: TRBD1
size: -
J: TRBJ2-1
V: TRBV10-1

DNA: TGCGCCAGCAGGGGACAGACCGACACTGAAGCTTTCTTT
CDR3: CASRGQTDTEAFF
D: TRBD1
size: -
J: TRBJ1-1
V: TRBV5-1

DNA: TGTGCCAGCTCGACAAGCACAGATACGCAGTATTTT
CDR3: CASSTSTDTQYF
D: -
size: -
J: TRBJ2-3
V: TRBV12-3/TRBV12-4

DNA: TGTGCCAGCAGTTTCGACAGAACCGGGACTAGCGTCTCCTACGAGCAGTACTTC
CDR3: CASSFDRTGTSVSYEQYF
D: TRBD2
size: -
J: TRBJ2-7
V: TRBV28

DNA: TGTGCCAGCAGTTACGCTGGTGTTACTGTTGAAGCTTTCTTT
CDR3: CASSYAGVTVEAFF
D: -
size: -
J: TRBJ1-1
V: TRBV6-5

DNA: TGTGCCAGCAGCTTGGGGGACAGGGGGTTGTACAATGAGCAGTTCTTC
CDR3: CASSLGDRGLYNEQFF
D: TRBD1
size: -
J: TRBJ2-1
V: TRBV5-8

DNA: TGTGCCACCCGAATACCCCAGGGTAGCTCCTACGAGCAGTACTTC
CDR3: CATRIPQGSSYEQYF
D: -
size: once
J: TRBJ2-7
V: TRBV28

DNA: TGTGCCAGCCAGACAGGGCAGGCACCCCTCCACTTT
CDR3: CASQTGQAPLHF
D: TRBD1
size: -
J: TRBJ1-6
V: TRBV7-9

DNA: TGTGCCAGCAGCCTCGGACATCGCAATCAGCCCCAGCATTTT
CDR3: CASSLGHRNQPQHF
D: -
size: -
J: TRBJ1-5
V: TRBV6-6

DNA: TGTGCCAGCAGCCACCGACAGGGGGTATATGAAAAACTGTTTTTT
CDR3: CASSHRQGVYEKLFF
D: TRBD1
size: -
J: TRBJ1-4
V: TRBV14

DNA: TGCGCCAGCAGTCGTCCGCCTGGCAACTCCTACGAGCAGTACTTC
CDR3: CASSRPPGNSYEQYF
D: -
size: -
J: TRBJ2-7
V: TRBV23-1

DNA: TGTGCCAGCAGCTTATCTGTCACCGGGGAGCTGTTTTTT
CDR3: CASSLSVTGELFF
D: -
size: -
J: TRBJ2-2
V: TRBV7-9

DNA: TGTGCCAGCAGCTCGCCGGGGGACGAGCAGTACTTC
CDR3: CASSSPGDEQYF
D: -
size: -
J: TRBJ2-7
V: TRBV5-4

DNA: TGTGCCAGCAGCCAAGATCTCGTAGGGGGGGATGGCTACACCTTC
CDR3: CASSQDLVGGDGYTF
D: -
size: -
J: TRBJ1-2
V: TRBV3-1/TRBV3-2

DNA: TGTGCCAGCAGCCAAGAGCACAGTAGCAATCAGCCCCAGCATTTT
CDR3: CASSQEHSSNQPQHF
D: -
size: few
J: TRBJ1-5
V: TRBV4-2

DNA: TGCGCCAGCAGCGGAACAGCTTATGGGCACAATGAGCAGTTCTTC
CDR3: CASSGTAYGHNEQFF
D: -
size: -
J: TRBJ2-1
V: TRBV10-1

DNA: TGTGCCAGCACTAGCGGTCCCTACAATGAGCAGTTCTTC
CDR3: CASTSGPYNEQFF
D: TRBD2
size: -
J: TRBJ2-1
V: TRBV2

DNA: TGTGCCAGCAGCGGGAGCGGCGAGACCCAGTACTTC
CDR3: CASSGSGETQYF
D: -
size: -
J: TRBJ2-5
V: TRBV9

DNA: TGTGCCAGTAGTATCATAGGACAGGGGGCCGCCGAGCAGTACTTC
CDR3: CASSIIGQGAAEQYF
D: TRBD1
size: -
J: TRBJ2-7
V: TRBV19

DNA: TGTGCCAGCAGTTTTTCCGGCAATGAGCAGTTCTTC
CDR3: CASSFSGNEQFF
D: -
size: -
J: TRBJ2-1
V: TRBV28

DNA: TGTGCCACCAAGACAGGGCGGAACGGGAATCTTTACAATGAGCAGTTCTTC
CDR3: CATKTGRNGNLYNEQFF
D: TRBD1
size: -
J: TRBJ2-1
V: TRBV27

DNA: TGTGCCAGCAGCTCAAGACTAGCGGGGGGCCAAGAGACCCAGTACTTC
CDR3: CASSSRLAGGQETQYF
D: TRBD2
size: few
J: TRBJ2-5
V: TRBV13

DNA: TGTGCCAGCAGTTACTCGTCGGGTGGCAAACTGTTTTTT
CDR3: CASSYSSGGKLFF
D: -
size: medium-sized
J: TRBJ1-4
V: TRBV6-5